This TCR beta chain was retrieved from a study of blood T cell repertoires in COVID-19. The wider study: The origin of the acute and convalescent COVID-19 samples was the United States, Italy and Spain. PBMCs, B-cell-depleted T cells, or T cells provided the cDNA or gDNA that made up the material.

This clone has just one count. Original methodology: Amplification of reference gene primers provided the estimated nucleated cell counts. Profiling relied on immunoSEQ multiplex PCR, and the TCRdb table lists in-frame clones only, not all of them. That table supplies the V and J calls and clone size; D and trimming were determined from the DNA. The sample has 150,000 or so clones, 70% to 90% seen once. Trimming at V came to 5 bases and at J to 0 bases, leaving 10 bases not matched to a gene. The CDR3 is made up of 17 amino acids. The germline V gene encodes CDR1 LNHDA and CDR2 SQIVND (reference sequence). Participants had their cohort set by participant-reported clinical history.

The material sequenced was PBMCs or T cells enriched from blood (not recorded which). This clonotype was obtained from a woman between 45 and 60 years old who had recovered from COVID-19. The chain recombines TRBV19 with TRBJ1-5; 7 bases are a match to TRBD1. The CDR3 nucleotides read TGTGCCAGTAGTTTACGGACAGGCTCTTATAGCAATCAGCCCCAGCATTTT. Encoded protein: CASSLRTGSYSNQPQHF. The variable domain in full, with the rest retrieved from reference TRBV19 and TRBJ1-5, is DGGITQSPKYLFRKEGQNVTLSCEQNLNHDAMYWYRQDPGQGLRLIYYSQIVNDFQKGDIAEGYSVSREKKESFPLTVTSAQKNPTAFYLCASSLRTGSYSNQPQHFGDGTRLSIL.